A single sample is the source of the 13 T cell receptor beta chains below, sequenced in a study of Graves' ophthalmopathy and Graves' hyperthyroidism. Amplification from RNA transcripts yielded the TCR beta CDR3 regions. Amplification began with first-round RT-PCR using HTBI primers, then second-round multiplex PCR was performed. TCRdb used MiXCR to reprocess the multiplex PCR reads, holding one entry per CDR3 protein. Of about 240,000 distinct CDR3 sequences listed, around 50% are singletons. What was sequenced was peripheral blood. The receptors originated from an adult man with Graves' ophthalmopathy.

This clonotype has more than one count but fewer than ten. The rearrangement joins TRBV15 to TRBJ2-2; TRBD1 aligns across 7 bases. Germline loops: CDR1 LNHNV, CDR2 YYDKDF (reference sequence). CDR3 length: 16 amino acids. Trimming cost V 5 bases and J 0 bases; bases outside gene matches: 6. The CDR3 coding sequence is TGTGCCACCAGCGGGACAGCCTTAACGAACACCGGGGAGCTGTTTTTT. This codes for CATSGTALTNTGELFF. The whole variable domain, filled in from reference TRBV15 and TRBJ2-2, reads DAMVIQNPRYQVTQFGKPVTLSCSQTLNHNVMYWYQQKSSQAPKLLFHYYDKDFNNEADTPDNFQSRRPNTSFCFLDIRSPGLGDTAMYLCATSGTALTNTGELFFGEGSRLTVL.

The chain carries TRBV6-6 and TRBJ1-1; no firm D call. This CDR3 contains 14 residues. V dropped 4 bases and J dropped 2 bases, with 11 bases sitting between them. Per germline, CDR1 MNHNY and CDR2 SVGAGI (reference sequence). The DNA for the CDR3 is TGTGCCAGCAGTTTCACGACGGGAAACACTGAAGCTTTCTTT. Its translation is CASSFTTGNTEAFF.

The chain couples TRBV5-5 to TRBJ1-2; tentatively, D is TRBD1 (6 bases). The V end was cut by 4 bases, the J end by 5 bases, with 18 bases between. Germline CDR1 is SGHKS and CDR2 is YYEKEE (reference sequence). The CDR3 has 15 amino acids. CDR3 sequence (DNA): TGTGCCAGCAGCCGAGAAGCAGGACAGAAGTATGGCTACACCTTC. Its translation: CASSREAGQKYGYTF.

This clonotype appeared a few times. This chain links TRBV24-1 with TRBJ1-5; TRBD1 agrees at 7 bases. Germline CDR1 reads KGHDR; CDR2 reads SFDVKD. This CDR3 comprises 13 residues. V lost 9 bases to trimming and J lost 4 bases; unmatched junction nucleotides: 5. The CDR3 region is CATGGDSNQPQHF. CDR3 nucleotides: TGTGCCACCGGTGGGGACAGTAATCAGCCCCAGCATTTT.

V usage is TRBV12-3 or TRBV12-4 and J usage is TRBJ2-5, with 7 bases fitting TRBD2. The CDR3 covers 14 residues. The ends lost 6 bases at V and 1 base at J; junction bases unmatched: 5. CDR3 sequence (DNA): TGTGCCAGCAGCTTCGGGGGGACCCAAGAGACCCAGTACTTC. Translation gives CASSFGGTQETQYF.

This chain uses TRBV2 with TRBJ2-7, with 8 bases matching TRBD1. The V segment lost 5 bases and the J segment 6 bases; nucleotides outside the gene matches: 6. Germline CDR1 is SNHLY and CDR2 is FYNNEI. This CDR3 has 13 residues. The CDR3 sequence is CASSRGTGFEQYF. In DNA, the CDR3 is TGTGCCAGCAGTCGCGGGACAGGCTTCGAGCAGTACTTC.

The rearrangement links TRBV10-1 to TRBJ2-2, with D uncertain. Per germline, CDR1 WNHNN and CDR2 SYGVQD (reference sequence). Trimming removed 6 bases from V and 5 bases from J, with 10 bases in between. The CDR3 runs 13 residues. CDR3 residues: CASSLTPTGELFF. The CDR3 DNA reads as TGCGCCAGCAGCCTCACTCCTACCGGGGAGCTGTTTTTT.

The rearrangement links TRBV9 to TRBJ2-1; 7 positions match TRBD1. Trimming at V came to 0 bases and at J to 4 bases, leaving 4 bases not matched to a gene. Looked up from germline, CDR1 is SGDLS and CDR2 is YYNGEE. The CDR3 runs to 15 residues. The CDR3 sequence is CASSVGQGVYNEQFF. The DNA for the CDR3 is TGTGCCAGCAGCGTAGGGCAGGGGGTTTACAATGAGCAGTTCTTC.

A note on this clonotype: Germline and junction disagree at one end, which may indicate a read error. The CDR3 is CASSTSSQGNEQFF. Written as DNA, the CDR3 is TGTGCTAGCAGCACTTCGTCCCAGGGTAATGAGCAGTTCTTC. The rearrangement links TRBV7-7 to TRBJ2-1; a possible D gene is TRBD1 (5 bases). In germline, CDR1 is SSHAT, CDR2 FNYEAQ (reference sequence). This CDR3 contains 14 residues.

The chain employs TRBV5-1 and TRBJ1-2, with D perhaps matching TRBD1 (5 bases). The CDR3 consists of 14 residues. Trimming took 3 bases from V and 5 from J, leaving 14 bases between them. Germline V CDR1 and CDR2: SGHRS, YFSETQ. The CDR3 loop is CASSSQVPGYGYTF. The CDR3 DNA reads as TGCGCCAGCAGCTCACAGGTACCAGGGTATGGCTACACCTTC.

V usage is TRBV5-1 and J usage is TRBJ1-1; the match to TRBD1 covers 7 bases. The CDR3 totals 15 residues. Losses at the gene ends were 2 bases for V and 6 bases for J; bases not matched to a gene: 10. The germline V gene has CDR1 SGHRS and CDR2 YFSETQ. CDR3 DNA sequence: TGCGCCAGCAGCTTAAGACTTACAGGGGAACCTGAAGCTTTCTTT. It encodes CASSLRLTGEPEAFF.

This clonotype has a single count. DNA for the CDR3: TGCGCCAGCAGCTTGGGCCGACAGGGGAAAGAGACCCAGTACTTC. Its translation: CASSLGRQGKETQYF. The chain couples TRBV5-1 to TRBJ2-5, with 8 bases fitting TRBD1. The V and J ends lost 0 bases and 3 bases, in that order; junction bases with no gene match: 4. CDR1 and CDR2 (germline): SGHRS, YFSETQ. This CDR3 has 15 amino acids.

The J gene is TRBJ2-7, the V gene TRBV7-3, with 7 bases fitting TRBD2. J lost 3 bases, V lost 3 bases, and 2 bases had no gene match. Germline-derived CDR1 and CDR2 are SGHTA and FQGTGA. This CDR3 is built from 13 residues. DNA for the CDR3: TGTGCCAGCAGCTTTGAGCGGGGCTACGAGCAGTACTTC. The encoded protein is CASSFERGYEQYF.